This T cell receptor (beta chain) was retrieved from a study of PD-L1 blockade in urothelial cancer. As for the study in general: Blood samples had a median of around 140,000 T cells, some 83,000 unique TCRs, and clonality 0.075 to 0.095.

This clone appeared once. Specified time point: pretreatment peripheral blood. Patients had locally advanced or metastatic urothelial carcinoma. CDR1 is MDHEN, CDR2 SYDVKM, per germline. The CDR3 runs to 18 residues. The V end was cut by 5 bases, the J end by 0 bases, with 22 bases between. PCRs each included synthetic TCR analog templates spiked in. Assay used: immunoSEQ multiplex PCR; TCRdb lists only in-frame clones, some missing. The sample yields roughly 50,000 clones, roughly four fifths seen once. This clonotype was sampled from a man aged 65 to 79 with urothelial cancer. The sequences come from PBMCs, collected around atezolizumab (anti-PD-L1) treatment. J is TRBJ2-5 and V is TRBV28; perhaps TRBD2 as D (5 bases). CDR3 region: CASSLSQGFGSHQETQYF. CDR3 in DNA: TGTGCCAGCAGTCTATCCCAAGGGTTTGGGAGCCACCAAGAGACCCAGTACTTC.